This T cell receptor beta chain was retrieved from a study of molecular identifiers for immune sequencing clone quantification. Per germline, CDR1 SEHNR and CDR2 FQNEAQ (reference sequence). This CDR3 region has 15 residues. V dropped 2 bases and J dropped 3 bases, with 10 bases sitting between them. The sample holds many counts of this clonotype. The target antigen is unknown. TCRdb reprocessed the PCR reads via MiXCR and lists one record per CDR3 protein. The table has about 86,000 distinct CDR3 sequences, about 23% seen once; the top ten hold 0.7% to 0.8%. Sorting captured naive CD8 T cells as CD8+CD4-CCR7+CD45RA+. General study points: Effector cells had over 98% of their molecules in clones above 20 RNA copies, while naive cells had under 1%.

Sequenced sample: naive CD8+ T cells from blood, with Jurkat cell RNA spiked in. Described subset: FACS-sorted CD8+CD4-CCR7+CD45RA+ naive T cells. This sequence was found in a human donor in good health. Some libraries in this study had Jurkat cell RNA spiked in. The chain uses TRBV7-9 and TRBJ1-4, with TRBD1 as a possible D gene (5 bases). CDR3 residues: CASSLPGPANEKLFF. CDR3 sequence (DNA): TGTGCCAGCAGCTTACCGGGACCGGCTAATGAAAAACTGTTTTTT. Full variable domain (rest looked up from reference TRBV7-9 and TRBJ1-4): DTGVSQNPRHKITKRGQNVTFRCDPISEHNRLYWYRQTLGQGPEFLTYFQNEAQLEKSRLLSDRFSAERPKGSFSTLEIQRTEQGDSAMYLCASSLPGPANEKLFFGSGTQLSVL.